The T cell receptor beta chain described here comes from a study of OX40 agonist ivuxolimab in advanced cancers. The repertoire was sequenced with immunoSEQ multiplex PCR; TCRdb's copy has only in-frame clones and lacks some. The sample comprises 65,000 to 80,000 clones, about nine tenths of which are singletons, and approximately 0.3% rests with the top ten. In the case of this clone: Its target is not known.

Study results and limitations: CD8+ T cells were the subset that, on average, had more expanded clones than CD4+.

V lost 1 base, J lost 4 bases, and 6 bases lay in between. CDR3 length: 13 amino acids. Germline V gene lookup returns CDR1 SEHNR and CDR2 FQNEAQ (reference sequence). This TCR was recovered from an adult with an advanced solid tumor such as melanoma, head and neck, liver or kidney cancer. This rearrangement joins TRBV7-9 to TRBJ2-3; no firm D call. The specimen was CD4+ or CD8+ T cells sorted from blood, collected in a trial of the OX40 agonist ivuxolimab. The CDR3 sequence is CASSLEVPDTQYF. For the CDR3, the DNA is TGTGCCAGCAGCTTAGAGGTCCCAGATACGCAGTATTTT.